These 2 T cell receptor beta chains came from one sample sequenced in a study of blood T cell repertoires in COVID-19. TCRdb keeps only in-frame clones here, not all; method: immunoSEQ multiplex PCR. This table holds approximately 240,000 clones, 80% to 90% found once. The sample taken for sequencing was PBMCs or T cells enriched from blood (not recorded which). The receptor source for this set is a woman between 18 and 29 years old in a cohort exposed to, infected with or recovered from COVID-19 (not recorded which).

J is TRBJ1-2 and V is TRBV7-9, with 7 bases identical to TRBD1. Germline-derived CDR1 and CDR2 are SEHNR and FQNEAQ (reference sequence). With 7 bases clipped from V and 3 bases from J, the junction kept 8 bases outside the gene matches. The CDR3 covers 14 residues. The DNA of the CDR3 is TGTGCCAGCACCCGAACCGGGACAGACTATGGCTACACCTTC. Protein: CASTRTGTDYGYTF.

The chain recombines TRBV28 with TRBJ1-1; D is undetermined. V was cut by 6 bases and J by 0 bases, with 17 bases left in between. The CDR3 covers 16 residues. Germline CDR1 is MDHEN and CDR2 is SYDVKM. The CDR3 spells CASRPGQDSMNTEAFF. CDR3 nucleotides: TGTGCCAGCAGACCCGGGCAGGACTCCATGAACACTGAAGCTTTCTTT.